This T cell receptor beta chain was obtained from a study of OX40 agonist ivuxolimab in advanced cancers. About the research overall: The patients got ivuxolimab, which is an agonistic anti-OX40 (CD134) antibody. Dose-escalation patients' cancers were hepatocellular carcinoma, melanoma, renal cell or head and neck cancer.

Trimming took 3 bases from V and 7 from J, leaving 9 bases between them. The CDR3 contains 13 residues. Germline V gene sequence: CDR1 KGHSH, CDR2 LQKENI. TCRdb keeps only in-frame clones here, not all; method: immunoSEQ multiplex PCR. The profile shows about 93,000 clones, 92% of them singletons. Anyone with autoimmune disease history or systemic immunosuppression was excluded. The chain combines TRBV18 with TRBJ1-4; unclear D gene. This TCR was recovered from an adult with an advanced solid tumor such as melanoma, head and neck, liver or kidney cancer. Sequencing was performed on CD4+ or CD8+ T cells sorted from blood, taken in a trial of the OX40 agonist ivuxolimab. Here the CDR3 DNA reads TGTGCCAGCTCACCCGGTTCGTCTGAAAAACTGTTTTTT. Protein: CASSPGSSEKLFF.